The 29 T cell receptor beta chains given below trace back to one sample, sequenced in a study of blood T cell repertoires in COVID-19 (dated by TCRdb to 2018 to 2020). Library generation was performed with the immunoSEQ multiplex PCR assay. What TCRdb holds here is the immuneACCESS table cut down to in-frame rearrangements. Part of the clones is not present; checked against another copy, under half of the missing clones reflect an unresolved V gene, and the others are unexplained. The sample contains a few hundred thousand clones, approximately 86% of them found a single time. Around 3% of the sample is taken by the ten largest. The sequenced sample consisted of peripheral blood. The receptors derive from a man aged 60-69 years with acute or convalescent COVID-19.

The chain carries TRBV19 and TRBJ1-2; 7 bases line up with TRBD1. Germline V gene data show CDR1 as LNHDA and CDR2 as SQIVND (reference sequence). CDR3 length: 13 amino acids. Trimming at V came to 8 bases and at J to 8 bases, leaving 11 bases not matched to a gene. The DNA for the CDR3 is TGTGCCAGTCATACGGAGGGGGCGGGCGGCTACACCTTC. This translates into CASHTEGAGGYTF.

The genes are TRBV5-4 and TRBJ2-7; TRBD1 matches at 11 bases. CDR1 SGHNT and CDR2 YYREEE come from the germline V gene (reference sequence). This CDR3 is 15 amino acids long. V dropped 0 bases and J dropped 6; count of bases not matched to a gene: 5. The CDR3 reads CASSLAGQGGAEQYF. The CDR3 DNA reads as TGTGCCAGCAGCTTGGCGGGACAGGGGGGTGCCGAGCAGTACTTC.

This sequence joins TRBV3-1 (or the pseudogene TRBV3-2) and TRBJ1-4; D might be TRBD1 (5 bases). V was pared by 1 base and J by 8 bases, with 14 bases between. The germline V gene has CDR1 LGHDT and CDR2 YNNKEL (reference sequence). The length of the CDR3 is 15 residues. The CDR3 coding sequence is TGTGCCAGCAGCCAAGTTAATGCCAGGGAAGAAAAACTGTTTTTT. Its translation: CASSQVNAREEKLFF.

The J gene is TRBJ1-1, the V gene TRBV15; 9 nucleotides agree with TRBD1. Unmatched junction bases numbered 7, after V lost 5 bases and J lost 0 bases. Per the germline V gene, CDR1 is LNHNV and CDR2 is YYDKDF (reference sequence). The CDR3 contains 16 residues. CDR3 sequence: CATSPGTGIMNTEAFF. Here the CDR3 DNA reads TGTGCCACCAGCCCCGGGACAGGGATAATGAACACTGAAGCTTTCTTT.

This chain connects TRBV5-6 to TRBJ1-5, with D unresolved. V lost 3 bases and J lost 0, with 13 bases in between. This CDR3 is 16 amino acids long. The germline CDR1 and CDR2 sequences are SGHDT and YYEEEE. DNA for the CDR3: TGTGCCAGCAGCTCAGGCGCAGCCGGTAGCAATCAGCCCCAGCATTTT. Its protein is CASSSGAAGSNQPQHF.

V usage is TRBV7-2 and J usage is TRBJ2-3; 11 nucleotides align to TRBD2. Trimming removed 4 bases from V and 1 base from J; junction bases left unmatched: 1. CDR1 and CDR2 from the germline V gene are SGHTA and FQGNSA. The CDR3 loop spans 15 amino acids. The CDR3: CASSSTSGGTDTQYF. For the CDR3, the DNA is TGTGCCAGCAGCTCGACTAGCGGGGGCACAGATACGCAGTATTTT.

The chain combines TRBV11-2 with TRBJ2-7; perhaps TRBD2 as D (7 bases). With 2 bases removed from V and 4 bases from J, the gap between germline ends came to 15 bases. The CDR3 is made up of 15 amino acids. Germline V gene lookup returns CDR1 SGHAT and CDR2 FQNNGV. The CDR3 loop reads CASSLLLEGGYEQYF. The DNA for the CDR3 is TGTGCCAGCAGCTTACTCCTCGAGGGGGGGTACGAGCAGTACTTC.

The chain has TRBV4-3 and TRBJ2-2, with 7 bases lining up with TRBD2. Germline V gene lookup returns CDR1 LGHNA and CDR2 YSLEER. CDR3 length: 19 amino acids. Unmatched junction bases numbered 13, after V lost 3 bases and J lost 0 bases. CDR3 coding DNA: TGCGCCAGCAGCCAGGGGTCCTCCGCGCGGGGGACGAACACCGGGGAGCTGTTTTTT. The encoded protein is CASSQGSSARGTNTGELFF.

The chain employs TRBV4-3 and TRBJ1-6; D gene ambiguous. Trimming took 0 bases from V and 7 from J, leaving 13 bases between them. CDR3 size: 16 residues. The germline CDR1 and CDR2 sequences are LGHNA and YSLEER. In DNA form, the CDR3 reads TGCGCCAGCAGCCAAGACCCCTGGGCGGGGAATTCACCCCTCCACTTT. It translates to CASSQDPWAGNSPLHF.

The chain employs TRBV29-1 and TRBJ2-7, with TRBD1 identical over 10 bases. Germline V gene sequence: CDR1 SQVTM, CDR2 ANQGSEA. There are 13 residues in the CDR3. After removal of 7 bases from V and 0 bases from J, the junction contained 3 bases not matched to a gene. Here the CDR3 reads CSGGQGGSYEQYF. The CDR3 DNA follows: TGCAGCGGCGGACAGGGGGGCTCCTACGAGCAGTACTTC.

This chain joins TRBV6-1 and TRBJ2-1; 7 positions match TRBD2. The CDR3 sequence is 16 residues long. Germline V gene sequence: CDR1 MNHNS, CDR2 SASEGT. The junction had 11 bases not matched to a gene; V was cut back by 0 bases and J by 9 bases. The CDR3 region has the DNA TGTGCCAGCAGTGAAGCGCCGGGGAGGTGGGAGGGTGAGCAGTTCTTC. This encodes CASSEAPGRWEGEQFF.

This rearrangement joins TRBV5-1 to TRBJ2-7; 10 bases fit TRBD1. Germline assignment: CDR1 SGHRS and CDR2 YFSETQ. This CDR3 has 16 residues. V was pared by 3 bases and J by 2 bases, with 8 bases of the junction left unmatched. The CDR3 sequence: CASSSTGTGDAYEQYF. CDR3 bases: TGCGCCAGCAGCTCTACCGGGACAGGGGACGCCTACGAGCAGTACTTC.

The chain uses TRBV7-9 and TRBJ1-1, with a tentative D call TRBD1 (6 bases). V was pared by 5 bases and J by 6 bases, with 22 bases between. The CDR3 runs 16 residues. The germline CDR1 and CDR2 sequences are SEHNR and FQNEAQ (reference sequence). CDR3 in DNA: TGTGCCAGCAGCCCTCAGGGGCCCCACGAAGTAGCTGAAGCTTTCTTT. Its protein is CASSPQGPHEVAEAFF.

This chain uses TRBV4-1 with TRBJ1-6; tentative D call: TRBD1 (5 bases). Trimming shortened V by 6 bases and J by 1 base, and 19 bases separated the two germline ends. The CDR3 runs to 18 residues. Looked up from germline, CDR1 is MGHRA and CDR2 is YSYEKL. The DNA for the CDR3 is TGCGCCAGCAGTATGGGAACAGGTTATGGTTCCTATAATTCACCCCTCCACTTT. Translated: CASSMGTGYGSYNSPLHF.

The table lists this clone with a count of one. One end of the junction fails to match germline, which may point to a read error. V is TRBV6-6 and J is TRBJ2-4; D not certain. The CDR3 has 14 residues. Germline V lookup: CDR1 MNHNY, CDR2 SVGAGI (reference sequence). CDR3 amino acids: CASSYSTAQNIQYF. The CDR3 DNA reads as TGTGCCAGCAGTTACTCTACAGCCCAAAACATTCAGTACTTC.

The rearrangement uses TRBV6-2 or TRBV6-3 and TRBJ2-3; D may be TRBD2 (5 bases). CDR1 and CDR2 from the germline V gene are MNHEY and SVGEGT. The CDR3 loop spans 13 amino acids. Trimming shortened V by 4 bases and J by 4 bases, and 9 bases separated the two germline ends. CDR3 sequence reads: CASSWTVSDTQYF. For the CDR3, the DNA is TGTGCCAGCAGTTGGACTGTTTCAGATACGCAGTATTTT.

The V call is TRBV4-2, the J call TRBJ1-2; the D is unclear. This CDR3 spans 13 amino acids. The germline CDR1 and CDR2 sequences are LGHNA and YNFKEQ. The V end was cut by 4 bases, the J end by 1 base, with 7 bases between. The CDR3 sequence is CASSPRDNYGYTF. Written as DNA, the CDR3 is TGTGCCAGCAGCCCCCGGGATAACTATGGCTACACCTTC.

V is TRBV18 and J is TRBJ2-1, with 15 bases identical to TRBD2. This CDR3 has 17 residues. J was trimmed by 8 bases and V by 0 bases; bases with no gene match: 5. The germline CDR1 and CDR2 sequences are KGHSH and LQKENI. The CDR3 DNA is TGTGCCAGCTCACCACCAGGACTAGCGGGGGGGCCGCATGAGCAGTTCTTC. Protein product: CASSPPGLAGGPHEQFF.

The CDR3 sequence is CASSYQGIDGYTF. The CDR3 DNA reads TGTGCCAGCAGTTATCAGGGAATCGACGGCTACACCTTC. The chain employs TRBV6-5 and TRBJ1-2; a weak D match, TRBD1 (5 bases). This CDR3 contains 13 residues. Deletions cut 3 bases from V and 8 bases from J, with 13 bases between. The germline V gene encodes CDR1 MNHEY and CDR2 SVGAGI.

J is TRBJ1-4 and V is TRBV7-9; D is possibly TRBD1 (6 bases). This CDR3 is built from 15 residues. V was trimmed by 5 bases and J by 0 bases, leaving 10 bases between them. Looked up from germline, CDR1 is SEHNR and CDR2 is FQNEAQ (reference sequence). The CDR3 loop is CASSPGETTNEKLFF. DNA of the CDR3: TGTGCCAGCAGCCCAGGGGAGACAACTAATGAAAAACTGTTTTTT.

This clone was observed a few times. As DNA, the CDR3 is TGTGCCAGCAGCCCTCCCCGGGGGATAGGCACTGAAGCTTTCTTT. Encoded protein: CASSPPRGIGTEAFF. The chain is built from TRBV7-9 and TRBJ1-1; tentative D call: TRBD1 (5 bases). Germline values: CDR1 SEHNR, CDR2 FQNEAQ (reference sequence). The CDR3 sequence is 15 residues long. Trimming removed 5 bases at V and 4 bases at J, with 17 bases between.

The chain uses TRBV7-2 and TRBJ2-7, with unresolved D. This CDR3 comprises 15 residues. Germline CDR1 SGHTA, CDR2 FQGNSA. The V end was cut by 5 bases, the J end by 1 base, with 15 bases between. The CDR3 DNA follows: TGTGCCAGCAGCCTCAGTTTGAAACCATCCTACGAGCAGTACTTC. This codes for CASSLSLKPSYEQYF.

This chain uses TRBV5-1 with TRBJ2-5, with TRBD1 identical over 9 bases. The CDR3 contains 15 residues. Germline trimming cut 4 bases from V and 3 bases from J; bases unmatched to any gene: 7. CDR1 is SGHRS, CDR2 YFSETQ, per germline. CDR3 protein: CASSPGTGREETQYF. The CDR3 DNA reads TGCGCCAGCAGCCCAGGGACAGGGAGGGAAGAGACCCAGTACTTC. Filled out from reference TRBV5-1 and TRBJ2-5, the complete variable domain reads KAGVTQTPRYLIKTRGQQVTLSCSPISGHRSVSWYQQTPGQGLQFLFEYFSETQRNKGNFPGRFSGRQFSNSRSEMNVSTLELGDSALYLCASSPGTGREETQYFGPGTRLLVL.

In DNA form, the CDR3 reads TGTGCCAGCAGCTTGATACAGGGCTCCGGAAACACCATATATTTT. Translating gives CASSLIQGSGNTIYF. V usage is TRBV7-9 and J usage is TRBJ1-3; D is perhaps TRBD1 (6 bases). The CDR3 loop spans 15 amino acids. V lost 3 bases, J lost 4 bases, and 13 bases lay in between. Per germline, CDR1 SEHNR and CDR2 FQNEAQ (reference sequence).

The rearrangement links TRBV4-2 to TRBJ1-4, with D possibly TRBD1 on 5 matching bases. This CDR3 spans 17 amino acids. CDR1 LGHNA and CDR2 YNFKEQ come from the germline V gene. Trimming shortened V by 0 bases and J by 5 bases, and 16 bases separated the two germline ends. CDR3 protein: CASSQEQQQVYNEKLFF. Here the CDR3 DNA reads TGTGCCAGCAGCCAAGAACAGCAACAGGTGTACAATGAAAAACTGTTTTTT.

The genes are TRBV6-5 and TRBJ2-3; tentative D call: TRBD1 (8 bases). The CDR3 covers 15 residues. Trimming took 4 bases from V and 3 from J, leaving 14 bases between them. CDR1 and CDR2 from the germline V gene are MNHEY and SVGAGI. CDR3 sequence reads: CASSLDREGTDTQYF. CDR3 DNA sequence: TGTGCCAGCAGTTTGGACAGGGAGGGGACAGATACGCAGTATTTT.

The V and J genes are TRBV2 and TRBJ1-6, with 10 nucleotides matching TRBD1. With V trimmed by 6 bases and J by 10 bases, 15 bases remained unmatched. Germline loops: CDR1 SNHLY, CDR2 FYNNEI. CDR3 length equals 17 residues. In DNA form, the CDR3 reads TGTGCCAGCAGATTGATCTCCTCGGGGACAGGGGTCTCACCCCTCCACTTT. Translated: CASRLISSGTGVSPLHF.

V gene TRBV5-3 combines with J gene TRBJ1-2, with TRBD1 as a possible D gene (5 bases). TRBV5-3 is given ORF status, its function remaining uncertain. The CDR3 totals 16 residues. V shed 4 bases and J shed 4 bases, with 20 bases lying between them. The CDR3 spells CARSPQLSGEVYGYTF. The CDR3 coding sequence is TGTGCCAGAAGCCCCCAGCTTTCGGGGGAAGTCTATGGCTACACCTTC.

The V and J genes are TRBV6-5 and TRBJ2-7; 7 bases align to TRBD1. Germline lookup yields CDR1 MNHEY and CDR2 SVGAGI. This CDR3 is 15 amino acids long. The ends lost 6 bases at V and 0 bases at J; junction bases unmatched: 8. The CDR3 spells CASRNRDSRSYEQYF. For the CDR3, the DNA is TGTGCCAGCAGGAACCGGGACAGCCGCTCCTACGAGCAGTACTTC.